The clone carrying this TCR beta chain was seen only once. Its antigen is currently unknown. The record originates from a study of CD8+ T cells in alopecia areata. Study-wide context: Patients in the treated group were given tofacitinib by mouth, 5 to 10 mg twice a day. Overall study findings and caveats: Scalp clonality and expanded CD8+ clones among the top 100 were significantly decreased by tofacitinib. Lesional tissue from the scalp (especially in alopecia totalis/universalis) showed higher clonality than normal scalp.

After isolation, RNA underwent reverse transcription to generate cDNA as the sequencing template. The repertoire was sequenced with immunoSEQ multiplex PCR; TCRdb's copy has only in-frame clones and lacks some. The sample holds about 140,000 clones, roughly 82% seen once. Indicated treatment: oral pan-JAK inhibitor, 5-10 mg twice daily. Peripheral blood samples and lesional scalp punch biopsies were obtained from alopecia areata patients. The germline V and J ends were trimmed by 4 bases and 8 bases, with 9 bases remaining between them. Germline lookup yields CDR1 SEHNR and CDR2 FQNEAQ (reference sequence). The length of the CDR3 is 12 residues.

This chain uses TRBV7-9 with TRBJ2-1; D is undetermined. The sequence derives from a human donor with alopecia areata. This material consisted of CD8+ T cells sorted from blood, taken at week 4, from a patient treated with tofacitinib. The CDR3, as DNA: TGTGCCAGCAGCTCCCAACGCGATGAGCAGTTCTTC. It yields the protein CASSSQRDEQFF.